The 12 T cell receptor beta chains below were found in one sample sequenced in a study of blood T cell repertoires in COVID-19. The table came from immunoSEQ multiplex PCR; TCRdb's copy has only in-frame clones and leaves some out. The top ten hold over 3% of the sample, which has about 240,000 clones, approximately 86% seen once. The sequencing input was peripheral blood. The source is a woman in her 30s who had recovered from COVID-19.

CDR3 sequence (DNA): TGTGCCTGGAGCCTTAGACAGAACACTGAAGCTTTCTTT. Amino acids: CAWSLRQNTEAFF. The V call is TRBV30, the J call TRBJ1-1; D not certain. Germline assignment: CDR1 GTSNPN and CDR2 SVGIG (reference sequence). V was clipped by 3 bases and J by 1 base, with 9 bases between them. This CDR3 spans 13 amino acids.

This chain connects TRBV27 to TRBJ1-1, with a possible D match to TRBD1 (5 bases). The CDR3 extends over 12 amino acids. The germline V and J ends were trimmed by 3 bases and 12 bases, with 14 bases remaining between them. Germline V lookup: CDR1 MNHEY, CDR2 SMNVEV (reference sequence). The CDR3 loop is CASSLIRGRTFF. The CDR3 bases are TGTGCCAGCAGTTTGATAAGGGGTAGGACTTTCTTT.

The chain has TRBV9 and TRBJ1-4, with 8 bases aligning to TRBD1. The V gene end was trimmed by 0 bases and the J gene end by 8 bases; junction bases not matched to a gene: 6. Germline CDR1 reads SGDLS; CDR2 reads YYNGEE. CDR3 length: 15 residues. DNA for the CDR3: TGTGCCAGCAGCGTAGCGGGACAGGTGCGAGAAAAACTGTTTTTT. It yields the protein CASSVAGQVREKLFF.

The rearrangement joins TRBV9 to TRBJ2-3; 11 positions agree with TRBD2. V was pared by 0 bases and J by 4 bases, with 7 bases of the junction left unmatched. The germline gives CDR1 SGDLS, CDR2 YYNGEE. The CDR3 totals 17 residues. DNA of the CDR3: TGTGCCAGCAGCGTAGCTCCCACGACTAGCGGGGCAGATACGCAGTATTTT. Its protein product is CASSVAPTTSGADTQYF.

This clone was recorded a few times. V gene TRBV18 combines with J gene TRBJ2-7; 8 bases are a match to TRBD2. The germline gives CDR1 KGHSH, CDR2 LQKENI. This CDR3 contains 16 residues. Unmatched junction bases numbered 12, after V lost 5 bases and J lost 3 bases. The CDR3 is CASSSLSGLEIYEQYF. The CDR3 DNA reads TGTGCCAGCTCATCACTATCGGGACTAGAAATCTACGAGCAGTACTTC. The whole variable domain, remainder taken from reference TRBV18 and TRBJ2-7, is NAGVMQNPRHLVRRRGQEARLRCSPMKGHSHVYWYRQLPEEGLKFMVYLQKENIIDESGMPKERFSAEFPKEGPSILRIQQVVRGDSAAYFCASSSLSGLEIYEQYFGPGTRLTVT.

The rearrangement uses TRBV2 and TRBJ1-3; D not certain. CDR1 is SNHLY and CDR2 is FYNNEI in the germline V gene. Between the trimmed V and J ends, which lost 1 base and 0 bases, there was a span of 7 bases. The CDR3 extends over 15 amino acids. The CDR3 is CASSEDGFSGNTIYF. The DNA of the CDR3 is TGTGCCAGCAGTGAAGACGGGTTCTCTGGAAACACCATATATTTT.

The chain joins TRBV18 to TRBJ2-3; tentatively, D is TRBD1 (5 bases). Germline lookup yields CDR1 KGHSH and CDR2 LQKENI. The germline V and J ends were trimmed by 3 bases and 5 bases, with 12 bases remaining between them. This CDR3 contains 14 residues. The CDR3: CASSPLDQGDTQYF. CDR3 coding DNA: TGTGCCAGCTCACCTCTAGACCAGGGAGATACGCAGTATTTT.

V is TRBV2 and J is TRBJ1-2; 8 bases are shared with TRBD1. The V gene's germline CDR1 is SNHLY and CDR2 FYNNEI. V trimming: 6 bases; J trimming: 6 bases; junction bases outside the gene matches: 6. The CDR3 is 13 amino acids. CDR3 region: CASRIQGVNGYTF. Here the CDR3 DNA reads TGTGCCAGCAGAATACAGGGGGTTAATGGCTACACCTTC.

The chain employs TRBV6-5 and TRBJ1-1; D unresolved. The V gene's germline CDR1 is MNHEY and CDR2 SVGAGI. V was trimmed by 6 bases and J by 0 bases, leaving 14 bases between them. This CDR3 contains 15 residues. For the CDR3, the DNA is TGTGCCAGCAGGCTGGAGGGAATCATGAACACTGAAGCTTTCTTT. This encodes CASRLEGIMNTEAFF.

The chain links TRBV9 to TRBJ1-1; D not certain. This CDR3 is 13 amino acids long. CDR1 SGDLS and CDR2 YYNGEE come from the germline V gene. V dropped 4 bases and J dropped 1 base, with 8 bases sitting between them. CDR3 nucleotide sequence: TGTGCCAGCAGCTTTACTGAGAACACTGAAGCTTTCTTT. It translates to CASSFTENTEAFF.

The chain is built from TRBV11-2 and TRBJ2-1, with 11 bases matching TRBD1. Trimming cost V 5 bases and J 3 bases; bases outside gene matches: 6. This CDR3 comprises 16 residues. CDR1 is SGHAT, CDR2 FQNNGV, per germline. The CDR3 region is CASSPVGTGGYNEQFF. DNA for the CDR3: TGTGCCAGCAGCCCAGTGGGGACAGGGGGCTACAATGAGCAGTTCTTC.

The rearrangement joins TRBV7-8 to TRBJ2-2; maybe TRBD1 (7 bases). The V and J ends lost 7 bases and 5 bases respectively, with 23 bases between them. CDR3 length equals 17 residues. The germline gives CDR1 SGHVS, CDR2 FQNEAQ. CDR3 in DNA: TGTGCCAGCAACCCGGCGGGAACAGGGGTTCCAACCGGGGAGCTGTTTTTT. Protein sequence: CASNPAGTGVPTGELFF.